This T cell receptor beta chain was documented in a study of blood T cell repertoires in COVID-19 (dated by TCRdb to between 2020 and 2021). About the full investigation: Samples from collaborators originated in the United States, Italy and Spain and spanned both the acute and convalescent phases of COVID-19. The prospective study material was composed of cDNA or gDNA derived from T cells, B-cell-depleted T cells, or PBMCs. The dataset comprised deeply sampled blood TCRbeta repertoires from subjects exposed to, actively infected with, or recovered from COVID-19. The repertoires were released in a freely available public database meant as a resource for research on the immune response to SARS-CoV-2. Samples came from the ongoing ImmuneRACE study (first 160 participants) plus 1,254 subjects from 6 global collaborators. Sample metadata almost always included a de-identified subject ID, COVID-19 status, age in years and sex. Where HLA class I and class II types were available, the types were taken from metadata supplied by the sample provider, not from assay-based typing. Findings and caveats that apply to the study as a whole: How much clinical and demographic metadata was included differed by source and by participant, and the metadata was provided uncurated.

One collaborating source in Seattle enrolled patients while the patients were actively infected and followed the patients over time throughout the course of disease. Each collaborating institution followed its own protocols to collect whole blood in K2EDTA tubes. For TCRbeta analysis, collaborators shipped samples as frozen whole blood, isolated PBMCs, or DNA extracted from either of those sample types. V was cut back by 2 bases and J by 6 bases, leaving a gap of 11 bases between them. The CDR3, cysteine through phenylalanine, is 13 amino acids long. Only CDR3 DNA is held: 39 bases, read in frame from base 1. For CDR1 and CDR2, the germline V gene (reference sequence) lists MNHEY and SMNVEV. TCRbeta CDR3 regions were amplified from genomic DNA using the immunoSEQ Assay, a bias-controlled multiplex PCR. The source study handled its data this way. The number of nucleated cells in each sample was estimated from the amplification of reference gene primers within the assay. To quantify the absolute abundance of each unique TCRbeta CDR3 rearrangement, sequence reads were collapsed and filtered. Productive Simpson clonality was computed per sample as the square root of Simpson's diversity index over productive rearrangements. The clones in this table, taken by TCRdb from immuneACCESS, are in-frame only. Not every clone is retained; where verified, under half of the shortfall comes from an unresolved V gene, and the cause of the rest is unknown. The V and J calls and clone size come from that table; D and trimming were worked out from the DNA. Counted in this sample were about 170,000 clones; roughly 91% of them appeared once. The ten largest clones take up roughly 4.5% of the sample.

Turning to this clone: It has no known antigen specificity. No base qualities exist here, and no much larger clone lies one base off it.

The V gene is TRBV27 and the J gene is TRBJ2-7; the best D guess is TRBD1, with 5 bases matching. Material for sequencing was peripheral blood. This TCR was sampled from a man between 18 and 35 years old with COVID-19, enrolled during active disease. The CDR3 is CASSLEDRPEQYF. The DNA sequence follows: TGTGCCAGCAGTTTAGAAGACAGACCCGAGCAGTACTTC.